This TCR beta chain was obtained from a study of shared clonotypes between healthy human individuals. Method: immunoSEQ multiplex PCR; TCRdb's copy keeps in-frame clones and lacks some. The sample has around 2.3 million clones, about 94% seen once; the top ten hold roughly 0.13%. The CDR3 runs 13 residues. The V gene lost 8 bases and the J gene lost 7 bases, with 15 bases spanning the gap. Per the germline V gene, CDR1 is SGHTA and CDR2 is FQGNSA. The sequenced sample was naive CD4+ T cells sorted from blood. Subset given: CD45RA+ positively selected. This receptor was identified in a man between 18 and 29 years old in good health. V and J are TRBV7-2 and TRBJ1-5; possible D gene TRBD1, 6 bases. CDR3 region: CASALGGRQPQHF. The CDR3 DNA reads as TGTGCCAGCGCTCTAGGGGGGAGACAGCCCCAGCATTTT.